The rows below give T cell receptor beta chains drawn from one sample of a study of blood T cell repertoires in COVID-19. Using immunoSEQ multiplex PCR, the repertoire was profiled, and TCRdb retains in-frame clones only, with some absent. The table records 200,000 to 300,000 clones, roughly 80% of them present only once. Sequenced material: peripheral blood. These receptors were obtained from a woman older than 75 with acute or convalescent COVID-19. Each CDR3 is given with its conserved first and last residue. D genes are given only for firm matches. The size field is filled for only some rows; it gives once, few, many or a size class.

d_gene,j_gene,v_gene,abundance,CDR3nt,CDR3aa
TRBD1,TRBJ1-2,TRBV5-1,once,TGCGCCAGCAGCTTGGAGTTGGACAGGGGGTATGGCTACACCTTC,CASSLELDRGYGYTF
-,TRBJ2-1,TRBV11-2,-,TGTGCCAGCAGCTTAGATATCCAGTCCTACAATGAGCAGTTCTTC,CASSLDIQSYNEQFF
-,TRBJ2-2,TRBV6-6,-,TGTGCCAGCAGATCCCAGGGGCACACCGGGGAGCTGTTTTTT,CASRSQGHTGELFF
TRBD1,TRBJ1-3,TRBV7-9,-,TGTGCCAGCAGCCCCCAGGGGGTGAGTGGAAACACCATATATTTT,CASSPQGVSGNTIYF
-,TRBJ2-5,TRBV19,-,TGTGCCAGTAGTATAAGGGACTCTCTGTACTTC,CASSIRDSLYF
-,TRBJ1-2,TRBV18,-,TGTGCCAGCTCACCAACGGTGGCACAGCATCACTATGGCTACACCTTC,CASSPTVAQHHYGYTF
-,TRBJ1-5,TRBV2,-,TGTGCCAGCAGTGACAGGGGCAGTCAGCCCCAGCATTTT,CASSDRGSQPQHF
-,TRBJ1-6,TRBV19,-,TGTGCCAGTTCGGAGGGCCTCTATAATTCACCCCTCCACTTT,CASSEGLYNSPLHF
-,TRBJ1-2,TRBV5-1,-,TGCGCCAGCAGCCCGTTCCCCAGGAGGGGCCACGGCGACTATGGCTACACCTTC,CASSPFPRRGHGDYGYTF
-,TRBJ1-6,TRBV6-5,-,TGTGCCAGCATCCCAGGGCCCTATAATTCACCCCTCCACTTT,CASIPGPYNSPLHF
TRBD1,TRBJ1-5,TRBV19,-,TGTGCCAGTAGGTTACAGGGGGGTCAGCCCCAGCATTTT,CASRLQGGQPQHF
TRBD1,TRBJ2-1,TRBV4-2,once,TGTGCCAGCAGCCCCACAGGGGGCCTCTCCTACAATGAGCAGTTCTTC,CASSPTGGLSYNEQFF
-,TRBJ2-1,TRBV14,few,TGTGCCAGCAGCCCCTCGCTAGCCTACAATGAGCAGTTCTTC,CASSPSLAYNEQFF
TRBD2,TRBJ2-3,TRBV7-2,-,TGTGCCAGCAGCCCTCGGACTAGCGGGGTATTGGCAGATACGCAGTATTTT,CASSPRTSGVLADTQYF
-,TRBJ2-5,TRBV11-1,-,TGTGCCAGCAGCTTAGGGGAGCGGGAGACCCAGTACTTC,CASSLGERETQYF
-,TRBJ1-3,TRBV10-3,-,TGTGCCATCAGTGACGGGGGGGCCGGAAACACCATATATTTT,CAISDGGAGNTIYF
TRBD1,TRBJ1-2,TRBV28,-,TGTGCCAGCAGTGCGGGGGGACAGGGGTATGGCTACACCTTC,CASSAGGQGYGYTF
TRBD1,TRBJ1-4,TRBV28,-,TGTGCCAGCAACAGGGGGCGAGAAAAACTGTTTTTT,CASNRGREKLFF
TRBD2,TRBJ2-1,TRBV11-3,-,TGTGCCAGCAGCTTAGCCCCACTAGCGGGAGGGGGCAATGAGCAGTTCTTC,CASSLAPLAGGGNEQFF
TRBD1,TRBJ1-1,TRBV10-2,many,TGCGCCAGCAGCCTAGGGGGCGGCGCTGAAGCTTTCTTT,CASSLGGGAEAFF
-,TRBJ2-3,TRBV3-1/TRBV3-2,few,TGTGCCAGCTGTTCAGGCGGAGCGGAGTCAGATACGCAGTATTTT,CASCSGGAESDTQYF
TRBD1,TRBJ1-2,TRBV19,-,TGTGCCAGTAGCACATCATTCCGGACAGGACTAAACTATGGCTACACCTTC,CASSTSFRTGLNYGYTF
-,TRBJ2-1,TRBV28,-,TGTGCCAGCACCTTCTCGTGGAGTGAGCAGTTCTTC,CASTFSWSEQFF
TRBD1,TRBJ1-5,TRBV6-5,-,TGTGCCAGCAGTCCGCGGGACAGCTATCAGCCCCAGCATTTT,CASSPRDSYQPQHF
-,TRBJ1-2,TRBV6-5,-,TGTGCCAGCAGGGGAGGAGGGACCCCTAACTATGGCTACACCTTC,CASRGGGTPNYGYTF
TRBD1,TRBJ2-5,TRBV19,-,TGTGCCAGTAGTAAGCCGGGACAGGGCGCAGGGGTCGCCCAGTACTTC,CASSKPGQGAGVAQYF
TRBD1,TRBJ1-6,TRBV7-9,-,TGTGCCAGCGGGGGACAGGGGGATTCACCCCTCCACTTT,CASGGQGDSPLHF
-,TRBJ1-1,TRBV5-4,-,TGTGCCAGCAGCTTGAGGGGGACTGAAGCTTTCTTT,CASSLRGTEAFF
TRBD2,TRBJ2-2,TRBV19,-,TGTGCCAGTAGCCGAACTAGCGGGAGGCCCGGGGAGCTGTTTTTT,CASSRTSGRPGELFF
TRBD2,TRBJ2-7,TRBV7-2,-,TGTGCCAGCAGCTTAGGATTAGCGGGGACCGCTGTCGGGGAGCAGTACTTC,CASSLGLAGTAVGEQYF
-,TRBJ1-5,TRBV12-5,-,TGTGCTAGTGGTTTGGTATCCGGAGGGCTCAATCAGCCCCAGCATTTT,CASGLVSGGLNQPQHF
-,TRBJ2-3,TRBV28,few,TGTGCCAGCAGACCCCCGAACAGAGAATTCACAGATACGCAGTATTTT,CASRPPNREFTDTQYF
-,TRBJ2-4,TRBV5-1,-,TGCGCCAGCAGCTTGCGAGTAGCAGGGGGGGCCAAAAACATTCAGTACTTC,CASSLRVAGGAKNIQYF
TRBD1,TRBJ1-1,TRBV2,-,TGTGCCAGCAGCCGACGAGGGGACAGGGAAGCTTTCTTT,CASSRRGDREAFF
TRBD2,TRBJ2-1,TRBV9,once,TGTGCCAGCAGCGTAGTGGGGACTAGCGGGGACAATGAGCAGTTCTTC,CASSVVGTSGDNEQFF
TRBD1,TRBJ1-1,TRBV6-5,-,TGTGCCAGCAGAACAGGGGGCGTCACTGAAGCTTTCTTT,CASRTGGVTEAFF
-,TRBJ2-1,TRBV11-2,few,TGTGCCAGCAGCTTAGAGCGGGTCTACAATGAGCAGTTCTTC,CASSLERVYNEQFF
-,TRBJ2-7,TRBV9,-,TGTGCCAGCAGCGGTCAGGGATACGAGCAGTACTTC,CASSGQGYEQYF
-,TRBJ1-5,TRBV6-1,-,TGTGCCAGCAGTGAAGCTCCGGGAGTCCCACCCCCATTGTATTTT,CASSEAPGVPPPLYF
TRBD1,TRBJ1-2,TRBV6-1,-,TGTGCCAGCATGGGGGGACAGGGCTATGGCTACACCTTC,CASMGGQGYGYTF
TRBD2,TRBJ2-1,TRBV5-1,-,TGCGCCAGCAGCTCTAGACTAGCGGGAGGTCTTAATGAGCAGTTCTTC,CASSSRLAGGLNEQFF
TRBD1,TRBJ2-5,TRBV20-1,-,TGCAGTCTTGACAGGGGAGAGACCCAGTACTTC,CSLDRGETQYF
-,TRBJ2-7,TRBV20-1,-,TGCAGTGCGACAGCGTACTCCGAGCAGTACTTC,CSATAYSEQYF
-,TRBJ1-2,TRBV6-1,-,TGTGCCAGCAGTGAAGCGCAGGCCCTTCCTTATGGCTACACCTTC,CASSEAQALPYGYTF
TRBD2,TRBJ2-7,TRBV11-1,-,TGTGCCAGCAGCTTAGGATCCAGCGGGAGATTGGGCGAGCAGTACTTC,CASSLGSSGRLGEQYF
TRBD1,TRBJ2-7,TRBV11-2,-,TGTGCCAGCAGCTTGCGGACAGGGGGCCAGGAGCAGTACTTC,CASSLRTGGQEQYF